This passage covers 10 T cell receptor beta chains from one sample sequenced in a study of blood T cell repertoires in COVID-19. Sequencing was performed with immunoSEQ multiplex PCR; in TCRdb, only in-frame clones are kept and a portion is missing. The data hold fewer than 250,000 clones, with 92% observed a single time. Sequenced input: peripheral blood. The receptors shown here come from a man aged 30 to 39 with acute or convalescent COVID-19.

The chain's CDR3 is CASSRNRDEQYF. CDR3 sequence (DNA): TGTGCCAGCAGTCGAAACAGGGACGAGCAGTACTTC. The chain has TRBV5-8 and TRBJ2-7; D may be TRBD1 (6 bases). Per the germline V gene, CDR1 is SGHTS and CDR2 is YDEGEE. CDR3 length equals 12 residues. V lost 5 bases to trimming and J lost 5 bases, with 11 bases between them.

The chain employs TRBV6-1 and TRBJ2-3; 10 bases map to TRBD2. From germline, CDR1 is MNHNS and CDR2 SASEGT. Losses at the gene ends were 2 bases for V and 6 bases for J; bases not matched to a gene: 14. This CDR3 has 18 amino acids. The CDR3 sequence: CASSEFRVSGGLSDTQYF. The CDR3 DNA sequence: TGTGCCAGCAGTGAATTTAGGGTTAGCGGGGGGTTGTCGGATACGCAGTATTTT.

The chain joins TRBV6-5 to TRBJ2-7; D not resolved. Looked up from germline, CDR1 is MNHEY and CDR2 is SVGAGI. CDR3 size: 16 residues. V gave up 0 bases and J gave up 4 bases, with 16 bases separating them. The CDR3 region is CASSYSRASSAYEQYF. CDR3 bases: TGTGCCAGCAGTTACTCTCGTGCCTCCTCAGCGTACGAGCAGTACTTC.

The chain couples TRBV2 to TRBJ2-1, with TRBD2 matching 10 bases. The CDR3 runs to 13 residues. The V segment lost 11 bases and the J segment 7 bases; nucleotides outside the gene matches: 8. Germline loops: CDR1 SNHLY, CDR2 FYNNEI. The CDR3 region has the DNA TGTGCCGGAGAGCGGGAGGGCCTGAATGAGCAGTTCTTC. Its protein is CAGEREGLNEQFF.

The V gene is TRBV28, the J gene TRBJ1-2, with TRBD1 as a possible D gene (5 bases). The germline CDR1 and CDR2 sequences are MDHEN and SYDVKM. This CDR3 spans 14 amino acids. The V and J ends lost 5 bases and 8 bases respectively, with 18 bases between them. CDR3 coding DNA: TGTGCCAGCAGTGTCCACAGGATAGCGGGGGGCTACACCTTC. Amino acids: CASSVHRIAGGYTF.

This sequence joins TRBV21-1 and TRBJ2-4; the listed D gene, TRBD1, was not tested against the DNA. TRBV21-1 is shown as a pseudogene. The CDR3 has 24 amino acids. The CDR3 coding sequence is TGTGCCAGCAGCAAAACCATCCTAAACCAACAGGGCCCCGGGTGGGTTCTAGCCAAAAACATTCAGTACTTC. As protein: CASSKTILNQQGPGWVLAKNIQYF.

V and J are TRBV30 and TRBJ2-1; a possible D gene is TRBD2 (5 bases). The V and J ends lost 2 bases and 3 bases respectively, with 14 bases between them. CDR1 is GTSNPN, CDR2 SVGIG, per germline (reference sequence). The CDR3 length is 15 residues. CDR3 residues: CAWSLREQYYNEQFF. The CDR3 DNA reads as TGTGCCTGGAGTTTACGGGAACAGTACTACAATGAGCAGTTCTTC. The whole variable domain, remainder taken from reference TRBV30 and TRBJ2-1, is SQTIHQWPATLVQPVGSPLSLECTVEGTSNPNLYWYRQAAGRGLQLLFYSVGIGQISSEVPQNLSASRPQDRQFILSSKKLLLSDSGFYLCAWSLREQYYNEQFFGPGTRLTVL.

V and J are TRBV6-5 and TRBJ2-1; 8 nucleotides align to TRBD1. Germline V gene lookup returns CDR1 MNHEY and CDR2 SVGAGI. This CDR3 has 14 amino acids. The V gene end was trimmed by 10 bases and the J gene end by 4 bases; junction bases not matched to a gene: 9. The CDR3 loop is CATTGGSRYNEQFF. In DNA form, the CDR3 reads TGTGCCACCACAGGGGGGTCCCGATACAATGAGCAGTTCTTC.

The chain carries TRBV5-1 and TRBJ2-5, with TRBD2 matching over 13 bases. The CDR3 has 13 amino acids. V was clipped by 7 bases and J by 5 bases; unmatched bases: 2. Germline lookup yields CDR1 SGHRS and CDR2 YFSETQ. For the CDR3, the DNA is TGCGCCAGCGGGACTAGCGGGACGGAGACCCAGTACTTC. Protein: CASGTSGTETQYF. The full variable domain, in which reference TRBV5-1 and TRBJ2-5 provide the parts outside the CDR3, is KAGVTQTPRYLIKTRGQQVTLSCSPISGHRSVSWYQQTPGQGLQFLFEYFSETQRNKGNFPGRFSGRQFSNSRSEMNVSTLELGDSALYLCASGTSGTETQYFGPGTRLLVL.

The chain has TRBV19 and TRBJ1-5; no clear D gene. Deletions cut 3 bases from V and 3 bases from J, with 21 bases between. Germline-derived CDR1 and CDR2 are LNHDA and SQIVND (reference sequence). CDR3 length: 18 amino acids. CDR3 in DNA: TGTGCCAGTAGTATTCGTCCCGCACTAGTCCGGGCCAATCAGCCCCAGCATTTT. It codes for CASSIRPALVRANQPQHF.